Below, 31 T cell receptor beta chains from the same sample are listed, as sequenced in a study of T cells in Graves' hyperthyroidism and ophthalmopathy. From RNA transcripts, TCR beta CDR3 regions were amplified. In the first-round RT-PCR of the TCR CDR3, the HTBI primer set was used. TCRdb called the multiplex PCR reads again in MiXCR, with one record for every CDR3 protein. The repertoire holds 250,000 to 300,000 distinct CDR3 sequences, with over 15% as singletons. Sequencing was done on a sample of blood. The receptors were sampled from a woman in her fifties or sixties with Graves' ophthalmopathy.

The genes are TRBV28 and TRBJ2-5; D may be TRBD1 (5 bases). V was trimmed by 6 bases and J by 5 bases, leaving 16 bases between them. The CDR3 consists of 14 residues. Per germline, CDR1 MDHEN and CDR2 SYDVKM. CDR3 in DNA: TGTGCCAGCAGCCGACGAATGGGGCGGGAGACCCAGTACTTC. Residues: CASSRRMGRETQYF.

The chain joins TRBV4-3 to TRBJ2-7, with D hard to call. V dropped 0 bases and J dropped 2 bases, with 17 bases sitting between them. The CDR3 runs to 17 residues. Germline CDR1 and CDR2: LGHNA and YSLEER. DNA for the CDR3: TGCGCCAGCAGCCAAGAATATCAAAGCCACGCTCCCTACGAGCAGTACTTC. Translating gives CASSQEYQSHAPYEQYF.

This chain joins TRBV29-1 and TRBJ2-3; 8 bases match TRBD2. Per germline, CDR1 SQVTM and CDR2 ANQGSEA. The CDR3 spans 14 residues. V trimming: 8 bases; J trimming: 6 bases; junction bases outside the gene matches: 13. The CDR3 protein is CSFSGAGGLDTQYF. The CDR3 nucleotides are TGCAGCTTCTCGGGGGCGGGAGGTCTGGATACGCAGTATTTT.

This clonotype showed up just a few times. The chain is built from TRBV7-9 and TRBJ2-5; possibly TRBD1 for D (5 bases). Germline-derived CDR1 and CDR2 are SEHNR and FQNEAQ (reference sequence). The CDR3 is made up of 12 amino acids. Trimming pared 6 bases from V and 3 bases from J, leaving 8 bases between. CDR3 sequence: CASRAGKETQYF. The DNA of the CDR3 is TGTGCCAGCAGGGCAGGGAAAGAGACCCAGTACTTC.

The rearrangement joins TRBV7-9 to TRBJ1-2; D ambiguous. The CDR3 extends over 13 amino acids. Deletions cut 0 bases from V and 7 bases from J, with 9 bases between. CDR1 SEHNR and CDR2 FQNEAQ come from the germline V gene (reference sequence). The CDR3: CASSLAGLSGYTF. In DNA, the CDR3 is TGTGCCAGCAGCTTAGCGGGGTTGAGTGGCTACACCTTC.

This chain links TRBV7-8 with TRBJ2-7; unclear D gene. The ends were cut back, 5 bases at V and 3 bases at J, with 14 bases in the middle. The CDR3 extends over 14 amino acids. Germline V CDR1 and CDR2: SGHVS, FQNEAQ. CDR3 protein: CASSLLLSSYEQYF. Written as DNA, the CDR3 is TGTGCCAGCAGCCTACTTTTAAGCAGCTACGAGCAGTACTTC.

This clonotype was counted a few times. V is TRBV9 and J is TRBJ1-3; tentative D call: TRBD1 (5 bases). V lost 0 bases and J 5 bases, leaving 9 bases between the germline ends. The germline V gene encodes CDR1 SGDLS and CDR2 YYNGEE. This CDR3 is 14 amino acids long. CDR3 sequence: CASSVAPDRNTIYF. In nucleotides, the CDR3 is TGTGCCAGCAGCGTAGCCCCGGACAGAAACACCATATATTTT.

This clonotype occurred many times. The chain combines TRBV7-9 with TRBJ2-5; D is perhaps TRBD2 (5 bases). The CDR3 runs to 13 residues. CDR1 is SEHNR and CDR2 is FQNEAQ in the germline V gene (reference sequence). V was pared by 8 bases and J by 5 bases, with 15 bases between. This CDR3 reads CASGTRKGETQYF. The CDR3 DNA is TGTGCCAGCGGAACTAGGAAGGGTGAGACCCAGTACTTC.

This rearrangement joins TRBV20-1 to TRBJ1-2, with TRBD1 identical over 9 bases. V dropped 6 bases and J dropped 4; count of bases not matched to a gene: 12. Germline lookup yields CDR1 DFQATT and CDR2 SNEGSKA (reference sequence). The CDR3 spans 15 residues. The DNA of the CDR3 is TGCAGTGCCCTTACCCCGACAGGGGGGATCTATGGCTACACCTTC. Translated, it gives CSALTPTGGIYGYTF.

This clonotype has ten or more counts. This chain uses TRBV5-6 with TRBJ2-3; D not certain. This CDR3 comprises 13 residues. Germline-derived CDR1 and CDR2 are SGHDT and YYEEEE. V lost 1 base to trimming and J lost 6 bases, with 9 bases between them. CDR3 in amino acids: CASSLTRADTQYF. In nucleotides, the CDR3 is TGTGCCAGCAGCTTGACCCGGGCTGATACGCAGTATTTT.

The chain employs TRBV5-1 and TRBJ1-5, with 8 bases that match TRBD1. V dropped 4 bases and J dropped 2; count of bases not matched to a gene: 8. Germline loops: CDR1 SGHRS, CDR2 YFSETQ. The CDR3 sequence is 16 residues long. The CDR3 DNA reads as TGCGCCAGCAGCCCCTCTGGACAGGGTGGCAATCAGCCCCAGCATTTT. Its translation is CASSPSGQGGNQPQHF.

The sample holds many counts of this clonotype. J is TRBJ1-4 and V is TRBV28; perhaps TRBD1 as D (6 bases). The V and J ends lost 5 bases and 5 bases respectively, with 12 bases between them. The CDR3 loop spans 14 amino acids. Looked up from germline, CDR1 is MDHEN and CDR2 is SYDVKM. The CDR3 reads CASSHQGRNEKLFF. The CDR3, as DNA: TGTGCCAGCAGTCACCAGGGGAGGAATGAAAAACTGTTTTTT.

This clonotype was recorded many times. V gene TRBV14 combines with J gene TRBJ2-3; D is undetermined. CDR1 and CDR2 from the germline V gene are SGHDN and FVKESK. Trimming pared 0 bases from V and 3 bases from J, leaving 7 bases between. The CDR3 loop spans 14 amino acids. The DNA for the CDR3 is TGTGCCAGCAGCCAAGACCAGGTGACAGATACGCAGTATTTT. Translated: CASSQDQVTDTQYF.

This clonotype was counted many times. CDR3: CASSLIAGGSYEQYF. The CDR3 region has the DNA TGTGCCAGCAGCCTTATAGCGGGAGGCTCCTACGAGCAGTACTTC. The chain has TRBV11-2 and TRBJ2-7, with 10 bases identical to TRBD2. V lost 5 bases and J lost 0; bases outside the gene matches: 4. This CDR3 contains 15 residues. Germline V gives CDR1 SGHAT, CDR2 FQNNGV. Full variable domain (rest looked up from reference TRBV11-2 and TRBJ2-7): EAGVAQSPRYKIIEKRQSVAFWCNPISGHATLYWYQQILGQGPKLLIQFQNNGVVDDSQLPKDRFSAERLKGVDSTLKIQPAKLEDSAVYLCASSLIAGGSYEQYFGPGTRLTVT.

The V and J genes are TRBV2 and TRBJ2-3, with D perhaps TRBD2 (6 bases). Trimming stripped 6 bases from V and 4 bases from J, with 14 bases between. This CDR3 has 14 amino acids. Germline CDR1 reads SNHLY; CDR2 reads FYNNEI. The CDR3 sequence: CASSPSRDSDTQYF. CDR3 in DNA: TGTGCCAGCAGCCCAAGTCGGGACTCAGATACGCAGTATTTT.

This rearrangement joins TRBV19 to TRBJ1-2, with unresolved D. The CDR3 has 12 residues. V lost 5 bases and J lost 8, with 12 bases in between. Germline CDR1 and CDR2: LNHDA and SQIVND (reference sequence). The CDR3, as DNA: TGTGCCAGTAGTCCTGGTCGAGGGGGCTACACCTTC. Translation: CASSPGRGGYTF.

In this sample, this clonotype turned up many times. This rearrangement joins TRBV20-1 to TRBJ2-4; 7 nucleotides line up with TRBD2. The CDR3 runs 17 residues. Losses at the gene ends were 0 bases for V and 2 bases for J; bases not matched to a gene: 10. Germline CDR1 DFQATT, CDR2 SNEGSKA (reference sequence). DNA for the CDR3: TGCAGTGCTAGAGATCTATCGTGGCGGGAGACCAAAAACATTCAGTACTTC. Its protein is CSARDLSWRETKNIQYF.

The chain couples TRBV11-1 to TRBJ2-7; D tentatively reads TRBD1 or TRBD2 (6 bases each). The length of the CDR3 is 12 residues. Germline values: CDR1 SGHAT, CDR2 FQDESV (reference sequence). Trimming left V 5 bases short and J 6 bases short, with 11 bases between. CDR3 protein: CASSPGGGEQYF. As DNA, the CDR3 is TGTGCCAGCAGCCCCGGGGGCGGCGAGCAGTACTTC. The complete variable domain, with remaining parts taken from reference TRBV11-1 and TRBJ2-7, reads EAEVAQSPRYKITEKSQAVAFWCDPISGHATLYWYRQILGQGPELLVQFQDESVVDDSQLPKDRFSAERLKGVDSTLKIQPAELGDSAMYLCASSPGGGEQYFGPGTRLTVT.

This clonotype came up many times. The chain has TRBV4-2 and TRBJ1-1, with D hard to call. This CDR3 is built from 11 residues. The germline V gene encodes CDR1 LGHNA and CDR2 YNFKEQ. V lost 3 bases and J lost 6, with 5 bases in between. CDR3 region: CASSQTSEAFF. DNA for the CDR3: TGTGCCAGCAGCCAGACATCTGAAGCTTTCTTT.

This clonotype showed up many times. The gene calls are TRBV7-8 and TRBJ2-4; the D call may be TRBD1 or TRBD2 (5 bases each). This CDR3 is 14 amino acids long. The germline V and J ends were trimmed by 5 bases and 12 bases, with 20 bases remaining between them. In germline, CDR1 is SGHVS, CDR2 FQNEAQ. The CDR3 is CASSAGTEQATQYF. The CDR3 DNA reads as TGTGCCAGCAGCGCTGGGACGGAGCAGGCCACTCAGTACTTC.

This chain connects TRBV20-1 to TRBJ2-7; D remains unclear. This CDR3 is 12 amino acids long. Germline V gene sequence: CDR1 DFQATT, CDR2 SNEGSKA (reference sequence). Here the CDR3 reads CCPQTGNYEQYF. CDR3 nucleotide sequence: TGCTGCCCCCAGACTGGGAACTACGAGCAGTACTTC.

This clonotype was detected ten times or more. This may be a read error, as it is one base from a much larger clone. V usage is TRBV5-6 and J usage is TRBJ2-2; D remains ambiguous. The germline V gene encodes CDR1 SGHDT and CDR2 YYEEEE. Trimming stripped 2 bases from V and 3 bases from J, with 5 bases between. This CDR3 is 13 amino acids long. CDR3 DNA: TGTGCCAGCAGCTTTGGCTACACCGGGGAGCTGTTTTTT. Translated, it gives CASSFGYTGELFF.

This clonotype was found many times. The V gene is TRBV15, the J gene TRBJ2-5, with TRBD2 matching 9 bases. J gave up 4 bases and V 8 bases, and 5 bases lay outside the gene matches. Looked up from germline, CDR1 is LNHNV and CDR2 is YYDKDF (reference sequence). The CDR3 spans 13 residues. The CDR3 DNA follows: TGTGCCACCGGAGAACTAGCGGGAGAGACCCAGTACTTC. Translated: CATGELAGETQYF.

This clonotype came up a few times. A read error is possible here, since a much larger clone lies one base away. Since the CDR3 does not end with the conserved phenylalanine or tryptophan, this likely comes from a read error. CDR3 region: CASSYSGSSYNEQFS. CDR3 in DNA: TGTGCCAGCAGTTACTCAGGAAGCTCCTACAATGAGCAGTTCTCC. The rearrangement links TRBV6-5 to TRBJ2-1, with unresolved D. Germline loops: CDR1 MNHEY, CDR2 SVGAGI. V was trimmed by 0 bases and J by 0 bases, leaving 6 bases between them. This CDR3 comprises 15 residues.

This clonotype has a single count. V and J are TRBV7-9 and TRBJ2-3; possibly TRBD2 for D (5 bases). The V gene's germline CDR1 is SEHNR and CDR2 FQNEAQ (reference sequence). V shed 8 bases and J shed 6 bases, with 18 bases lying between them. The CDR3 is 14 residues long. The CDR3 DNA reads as TGTGCCAGCGGACTTGAGCAAGGGTCCGATACGCAGTATTTT. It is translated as CASGLEQGSDTQYF. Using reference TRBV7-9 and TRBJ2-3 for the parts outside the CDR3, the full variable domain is DTGVSQNPRHKITKRGQNVTFRCDPISEHNRLYWYRQTLGQGPEFLTYFQNEAQLEKSRLLSDRFSAERPKGSFSTLEIQRTEQGDSAMYLCASGLEQGSDTQYFGPGTRLTVL.

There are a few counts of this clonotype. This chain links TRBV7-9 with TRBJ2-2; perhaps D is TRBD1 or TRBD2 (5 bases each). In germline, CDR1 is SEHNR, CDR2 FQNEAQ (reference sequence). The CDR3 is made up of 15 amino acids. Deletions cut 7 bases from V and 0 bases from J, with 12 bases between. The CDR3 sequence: CASTLGTPNTGELFF. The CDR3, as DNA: TGTGCCAGCACCCTCGGGACGCCGAACACCGGGGAGCTGTTTTTT.

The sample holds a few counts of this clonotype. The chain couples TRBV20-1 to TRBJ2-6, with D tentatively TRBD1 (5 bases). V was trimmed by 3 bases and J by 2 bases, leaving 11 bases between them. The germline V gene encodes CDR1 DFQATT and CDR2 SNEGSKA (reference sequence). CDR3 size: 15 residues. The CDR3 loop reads CSARPTGAGANVLTF. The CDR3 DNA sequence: TGCAGTGCTAGGCCCACAGGAGCTGGGGCCAACGTCCTGACTTTC.

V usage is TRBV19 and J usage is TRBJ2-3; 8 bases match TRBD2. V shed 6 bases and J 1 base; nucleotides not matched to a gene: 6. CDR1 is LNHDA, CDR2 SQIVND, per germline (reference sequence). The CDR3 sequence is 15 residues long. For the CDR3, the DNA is TGTGCCAGTAGCCTGACTAGCGAACGCACAGATACGCAGTATTTT. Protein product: CASSLTSERTDTQYF.

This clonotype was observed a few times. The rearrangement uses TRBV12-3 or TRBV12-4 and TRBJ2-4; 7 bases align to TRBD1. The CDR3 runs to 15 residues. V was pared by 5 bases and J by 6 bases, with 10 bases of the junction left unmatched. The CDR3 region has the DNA TGTGCCAGCAGTATAACCGGGACAGTAGGAAACATTCAGTACTTC. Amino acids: CASSITGTVGNIQYF.

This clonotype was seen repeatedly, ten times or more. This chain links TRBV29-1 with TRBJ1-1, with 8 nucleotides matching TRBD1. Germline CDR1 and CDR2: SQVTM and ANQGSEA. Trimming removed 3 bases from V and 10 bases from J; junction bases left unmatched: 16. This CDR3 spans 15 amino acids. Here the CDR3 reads CSVDEGSGAGGRAFF. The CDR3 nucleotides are TGCAGCGTTGACGAGGGAAGTGGGGCAGGGGGCCGAGCTTTCTTT. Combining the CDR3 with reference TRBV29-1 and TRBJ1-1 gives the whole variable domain SAVISQKPSRDICQRGTSLTIQCQVDSQVTMMFWYRQQPGQSLTLIATANQGSEATYESGFVIDKFPISRPNLTFSTLTVSNMSPEDSSIYLCSVDEGSGAGGRAFFGQGTRLTVV.

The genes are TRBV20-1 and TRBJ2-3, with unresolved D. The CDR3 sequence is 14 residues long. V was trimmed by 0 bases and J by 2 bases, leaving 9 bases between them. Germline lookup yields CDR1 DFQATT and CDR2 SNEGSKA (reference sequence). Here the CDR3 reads CSAREMEHTDTQYF. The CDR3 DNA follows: TGCAGTGCTAGAGAAATGGAGCACACAGATACGCAGTATTTT.